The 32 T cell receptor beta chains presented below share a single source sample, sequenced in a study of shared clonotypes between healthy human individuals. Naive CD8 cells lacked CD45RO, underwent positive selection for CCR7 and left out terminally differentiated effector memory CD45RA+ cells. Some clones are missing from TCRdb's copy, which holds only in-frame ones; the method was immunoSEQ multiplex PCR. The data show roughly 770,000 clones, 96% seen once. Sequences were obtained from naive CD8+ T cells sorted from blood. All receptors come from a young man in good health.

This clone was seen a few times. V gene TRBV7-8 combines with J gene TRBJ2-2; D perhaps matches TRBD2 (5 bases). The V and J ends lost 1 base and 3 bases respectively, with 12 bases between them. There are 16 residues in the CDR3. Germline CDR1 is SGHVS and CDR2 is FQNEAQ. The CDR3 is CASSLEPRGYTGELFF. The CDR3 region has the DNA TGTGCCAGCAGCTTAGAACCCCGAGGGTACACCGGGGAGCTGTTTTTT.

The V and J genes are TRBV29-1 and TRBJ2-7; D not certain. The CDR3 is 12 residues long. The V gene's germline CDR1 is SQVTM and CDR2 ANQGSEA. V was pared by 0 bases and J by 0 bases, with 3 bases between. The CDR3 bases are TGCAGCGTTGAAGAGAGCTCCTACGAGCAGTACTTC. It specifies CSVEESSYEQYF.

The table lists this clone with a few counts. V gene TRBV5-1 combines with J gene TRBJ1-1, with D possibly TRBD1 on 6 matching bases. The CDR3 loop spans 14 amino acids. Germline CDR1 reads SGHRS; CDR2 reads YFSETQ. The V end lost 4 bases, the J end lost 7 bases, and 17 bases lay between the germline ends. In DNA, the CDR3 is TGCGCCAGCAGCCCAGAAGGCTACAGGGATGAAGCTTTCTTT. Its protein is CASSPEGYRDEAFF.

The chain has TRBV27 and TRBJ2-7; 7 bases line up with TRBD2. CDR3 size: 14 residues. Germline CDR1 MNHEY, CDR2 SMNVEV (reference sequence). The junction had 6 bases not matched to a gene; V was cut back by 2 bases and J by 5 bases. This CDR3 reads CASSLAGVLNEQYF. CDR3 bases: TGTGCCAGCAGTTTAGCGGGAGTCCTCAACGAGCAGTACTTC.

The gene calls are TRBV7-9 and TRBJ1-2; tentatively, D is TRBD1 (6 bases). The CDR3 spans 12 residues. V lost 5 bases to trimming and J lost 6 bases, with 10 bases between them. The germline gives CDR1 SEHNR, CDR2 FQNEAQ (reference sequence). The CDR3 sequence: CASSVNRDGYTF. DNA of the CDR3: TGTGCCAGCAGCGTTAACAGGGATGGCTACACCTTC.

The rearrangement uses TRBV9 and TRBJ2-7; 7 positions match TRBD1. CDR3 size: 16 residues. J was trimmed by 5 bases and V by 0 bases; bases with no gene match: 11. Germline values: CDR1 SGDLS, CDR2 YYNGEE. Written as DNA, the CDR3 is TGTGCCAGCAGCGTAGAATGGGCAGGGGGAGTTCACGAGCAGTACTTC. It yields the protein CASSVEWAGGVHEQYF.

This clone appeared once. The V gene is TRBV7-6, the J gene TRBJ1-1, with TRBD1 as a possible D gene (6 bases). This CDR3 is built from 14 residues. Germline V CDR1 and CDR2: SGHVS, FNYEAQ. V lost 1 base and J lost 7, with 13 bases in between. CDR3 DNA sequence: TGTGCCAGCAGCTTAGGGGGGGCTCGTGGTGAAGCTTTCTTT. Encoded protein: CASSLGGARGEAFF.

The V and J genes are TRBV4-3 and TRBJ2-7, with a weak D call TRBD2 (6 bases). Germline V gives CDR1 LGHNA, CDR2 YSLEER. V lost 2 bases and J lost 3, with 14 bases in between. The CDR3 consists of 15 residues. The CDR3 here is CASSQSGGAGYEQYF. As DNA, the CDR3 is TGCGCCAGCAGCCAATCGGGCGGGGCCGGCTACGAGCAGTACTTC.

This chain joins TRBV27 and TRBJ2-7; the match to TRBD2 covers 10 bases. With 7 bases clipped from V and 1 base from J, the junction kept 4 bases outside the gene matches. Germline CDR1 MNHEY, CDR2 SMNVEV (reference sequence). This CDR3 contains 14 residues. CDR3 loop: CASMDSGRSYEQYF. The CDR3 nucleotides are TGTGCCAGCATGGATAGCGGGAGGTCCTACGAGCAGTACTTC.

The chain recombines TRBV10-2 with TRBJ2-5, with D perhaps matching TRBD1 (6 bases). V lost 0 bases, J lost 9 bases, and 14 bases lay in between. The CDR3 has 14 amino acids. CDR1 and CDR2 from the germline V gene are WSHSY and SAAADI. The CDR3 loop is CASSESGRGWAQYF. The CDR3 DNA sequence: TGCGCCAGCAGTGAGTCTGGCAGGGGATGGGCCCAGTACTTC.

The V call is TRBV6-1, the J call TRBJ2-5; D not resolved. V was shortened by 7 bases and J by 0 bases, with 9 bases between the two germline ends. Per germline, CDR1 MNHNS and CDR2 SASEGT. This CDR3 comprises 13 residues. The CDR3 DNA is TGTGCCAGCATAGGGCAGAACCAAGAGACCCAGTACTTC. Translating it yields CASIGQNQETQYF.

The CDR3: CASSPRGGSYEQYF. CDR3 bases: TGTGCCAGCAGCCCCAGGGGCGGATCATACGAGCAGTACTTC. The chain combines TRBV11-3 with TRBJ2-7; D may be TRBD1 (6 bases). The CDR3 has 14 residues. Per germline, CDR1 SGHNT and CDR2 YENEEA. V was shortened by 5 bases and J by 4 bases, with 15 bases between the two germline ends.

This CDR3 is CASSLATGTGEYFYGYTF. The CDR3 nucleotides are TGTGCCAGCAGCTTGGCTACGGGGACAGGCGAATACTTCTATGGCTACACCTTC. The rearrangement links TRBV5-6 to TRBJ1-2; TRBD1 agrees at 8 bases. J lost 4 bases, V lost 0 bases, and 14 bases had no gene match. The germline V gene has CDR1 SGHDT and CDR2 YYEEEE. CDR3 length: 18 residues.

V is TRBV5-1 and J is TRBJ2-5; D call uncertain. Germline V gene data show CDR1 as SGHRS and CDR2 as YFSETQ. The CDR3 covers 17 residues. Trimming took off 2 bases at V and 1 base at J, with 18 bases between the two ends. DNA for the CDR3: TGCGCCAGCAGCTTTGAAATACAGATTCTAGGCCAAGAGACCCAGTACTTC. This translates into CASSFEIQILGQETQYF.

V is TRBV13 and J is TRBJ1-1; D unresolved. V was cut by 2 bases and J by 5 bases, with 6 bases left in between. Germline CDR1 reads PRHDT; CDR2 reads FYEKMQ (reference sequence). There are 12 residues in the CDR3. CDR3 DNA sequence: TGTGCCAGCAGCTTATTTGGGACTGAAGCTTTCTTT. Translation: CASSLFGTEAFF.

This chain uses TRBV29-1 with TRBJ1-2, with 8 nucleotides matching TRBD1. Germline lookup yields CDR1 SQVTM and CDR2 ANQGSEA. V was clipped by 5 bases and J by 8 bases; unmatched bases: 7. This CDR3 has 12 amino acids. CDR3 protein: CSVSGQGMGYTF. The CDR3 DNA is TGCAGCGTTTCAGGACAGGGTATGGGCTACACCTTC.

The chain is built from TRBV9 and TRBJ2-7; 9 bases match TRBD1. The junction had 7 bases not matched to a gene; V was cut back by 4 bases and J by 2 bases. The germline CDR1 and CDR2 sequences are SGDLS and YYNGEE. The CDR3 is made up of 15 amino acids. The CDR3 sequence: CASSIGTGLAYEQYF. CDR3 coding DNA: TGTGCCAGCAGCATTGGGACAGGGTTGGCCTACGAGCAGTACTTC.

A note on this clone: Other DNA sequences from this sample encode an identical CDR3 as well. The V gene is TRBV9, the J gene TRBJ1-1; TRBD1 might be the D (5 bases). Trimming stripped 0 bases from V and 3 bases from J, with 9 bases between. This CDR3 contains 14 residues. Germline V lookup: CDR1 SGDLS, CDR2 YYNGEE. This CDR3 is CASSVDGGDTEAFF. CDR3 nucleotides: TGTGCCAGCAGCGTAGACGGGGGAGACACTGAAGCTTTCTTT.

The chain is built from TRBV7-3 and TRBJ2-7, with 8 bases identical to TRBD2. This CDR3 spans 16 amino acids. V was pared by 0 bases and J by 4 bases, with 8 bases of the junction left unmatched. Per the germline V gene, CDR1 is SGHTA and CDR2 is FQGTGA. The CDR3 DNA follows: TGTGCCAGCAGCTTAACGAGTCTAGCGGGTTTTTACGAGCAGTACTTC. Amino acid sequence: CASSLTSLAGFYEQYF.

CDR3: CASSIFEYNEQFF. In nucleotides, the CDR3 is TGTGCCAGTAGTATCTTCGAATACAATGAGCAGTTCTTC. The rearrangement uses TRBV19 and TRBJ2-1; D call uncertain. Trimming removed 3 bases at V and 4 bases at J, with 7 bases between. The CDR3 extends over 13 amino acids. CDR1 is LNHDA, CDR2 SQIVND, per germline (reference sequence).

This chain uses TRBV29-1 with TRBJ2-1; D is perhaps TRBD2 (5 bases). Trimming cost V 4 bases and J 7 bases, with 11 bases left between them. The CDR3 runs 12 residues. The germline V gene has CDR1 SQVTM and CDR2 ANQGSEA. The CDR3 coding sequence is TGCAGCGTTGTTGACTACCCAAATGAGCAGTTCTTC. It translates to CSVVDYPNEQFF.

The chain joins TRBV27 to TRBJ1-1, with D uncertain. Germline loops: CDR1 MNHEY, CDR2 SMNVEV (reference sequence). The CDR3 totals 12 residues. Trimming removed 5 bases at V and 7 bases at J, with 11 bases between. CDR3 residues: CASSPPGFEAFF. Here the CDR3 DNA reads TGTGCCAGCAGTCCCCCGGGATTTGAAGCTTTCTTT.

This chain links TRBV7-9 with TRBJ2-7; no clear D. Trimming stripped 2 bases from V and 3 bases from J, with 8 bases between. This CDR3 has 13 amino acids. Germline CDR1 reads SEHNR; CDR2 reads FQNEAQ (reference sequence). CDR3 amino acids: CASSLNPGYEQYF. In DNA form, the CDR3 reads TGTGCCAGCAGCTTAAACCCGGGCTACGAGCAGTACTTC.

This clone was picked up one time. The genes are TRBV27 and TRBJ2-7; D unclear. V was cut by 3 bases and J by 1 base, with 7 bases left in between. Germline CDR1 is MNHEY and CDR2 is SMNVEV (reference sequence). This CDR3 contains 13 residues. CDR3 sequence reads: CASSFIGSYEQYF. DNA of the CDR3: TGTGCCAGCAGTTTTATAGGGTCCTACGAGCAGTACTTC.

CDR3 loop: CASSLGSRGAYF. CDR3 bases: TGTGCCAGCAGCCTCGGATCAAGGGGCGCGTATTTT. The chain couples TRBV7-9 to TRBJ2-3, with D maybe TRBD1 (5 bases). With 5 bases removed from V and 14 bases from J, the gap between germline ends came to 17 bases. CDR1 and CDR2 (germline): SEHNR, FQNEAQ (reference sequence). CDR3 size: 12 residues.

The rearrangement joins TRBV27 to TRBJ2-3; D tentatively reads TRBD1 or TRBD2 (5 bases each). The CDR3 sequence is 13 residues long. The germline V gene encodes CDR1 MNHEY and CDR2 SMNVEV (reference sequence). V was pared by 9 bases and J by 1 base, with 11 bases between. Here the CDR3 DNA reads TGTGCCAGTTCCCGGGACGGCACAGATACGCAGTATTTT. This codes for CASSRDGTDTQYF.

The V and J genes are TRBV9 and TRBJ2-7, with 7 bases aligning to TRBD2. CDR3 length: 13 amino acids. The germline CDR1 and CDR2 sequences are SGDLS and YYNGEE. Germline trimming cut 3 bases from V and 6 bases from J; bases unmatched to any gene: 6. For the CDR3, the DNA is TGTGCCAGCAGCGACGTCGGGGGGAGCGAGCAGTACTTC. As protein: CASSDVGGSEQYF. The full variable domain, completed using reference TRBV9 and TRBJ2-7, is DSGVTQTPKHLITATGQRVTLRCSPRSGDLSVYWYQQSLDQGLQFLIQYYNGEERAKGNILERFSAQQFPDLHSELNLSSLELGDSALYFCASSDVGGSEQYFGPGTRLTVT.

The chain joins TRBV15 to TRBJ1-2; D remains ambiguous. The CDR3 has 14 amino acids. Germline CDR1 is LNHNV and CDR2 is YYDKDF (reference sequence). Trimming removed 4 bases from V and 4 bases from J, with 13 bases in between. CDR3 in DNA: TGTGCCACCAGCAAGGAAGGGCAGGTCTATGGCTACACCTTC. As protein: CATSKEGQVYGYTF.

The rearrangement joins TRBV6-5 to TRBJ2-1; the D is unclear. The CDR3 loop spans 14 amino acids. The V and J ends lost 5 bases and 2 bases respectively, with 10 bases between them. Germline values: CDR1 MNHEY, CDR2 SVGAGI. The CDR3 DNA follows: TGTGCCAGCAGTAGGAGCCAGACCTACAATGAGCAGTTCTTC. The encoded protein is CASSRSQTYNEQFF.

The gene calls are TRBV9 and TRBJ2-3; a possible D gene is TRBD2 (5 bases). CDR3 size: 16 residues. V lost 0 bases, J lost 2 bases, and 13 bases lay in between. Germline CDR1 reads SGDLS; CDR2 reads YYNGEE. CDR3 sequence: CASSVGAAGYTDTQYF. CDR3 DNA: TGTGCCAGCAGCGTAGGAGCGGCGGGTTACACAGATACGCAGTATTTT.

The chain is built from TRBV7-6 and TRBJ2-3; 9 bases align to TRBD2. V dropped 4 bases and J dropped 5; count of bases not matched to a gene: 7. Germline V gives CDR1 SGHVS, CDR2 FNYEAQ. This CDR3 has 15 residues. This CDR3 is CASSYRGRGIDTQYF. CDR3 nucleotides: TGTGCCAGCAGCTACCGCGGGAGGGGGATAGATACGCAGTATTTT. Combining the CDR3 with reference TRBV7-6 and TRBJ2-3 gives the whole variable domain GAGVSQSPRYKVTKRGQDVALRCDPISGHVSLYWYRQALGQGPEFLTYFNYEAQQDKSGLPNDRFSAERPEGSISTLTIQRTEQRDSAMYRCASSYRGRGIDTQYFGPGTRLTVL.

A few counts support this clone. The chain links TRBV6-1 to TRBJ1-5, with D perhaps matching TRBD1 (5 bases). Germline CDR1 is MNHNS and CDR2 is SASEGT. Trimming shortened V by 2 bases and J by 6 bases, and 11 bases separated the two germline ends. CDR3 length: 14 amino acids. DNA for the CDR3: TGTGCCAGCAGTGAACTTGCAGGGAGTCAGCCCCAGCATTTT. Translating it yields CASSELAGSQPQHF.